The rows below give T cell receptor beta chains drawn from one sample of a study of T cell responses to AZD1222 COVID-19 vaccine. Assay used: immunoSEQ multiplex PCR; TCRdb lists only in-frame clones, some missing. The table shows 150,000 or so clones, with 85% to 95% occurring only once. The sample here was peripheral blood, taken on day 0 of MenACWY control vaccination. The source of these receptors is an adult in good health. CDR3s include the opening cysteine and the closing phenylalanine or tryptophan. Each record gives: D gene, V gene, J gene, clone size, CDR3 length, CDR3 protein, CDR3 DNA. The D gene is left open where the match is weak. For some rows the clone size is stated as once, few or many, or as a class when expanded; others skip it.

D gene: NA
V gene: TRBV6-5
J gene: TRBJ1-4
clone size: NA
CDR3 length: 15
CDR3 protein: CASKGPGGTNEKLFF
CDR3 DNA: TGTGCCAGCAAGGGACCGGGTGGAACTAATGAAAAACTGTTTTTT

D gene: TRBD1
V gene: TRBV2
J gene: TRBJ1-2
clone size: NA
CDR3 length: 13
CDR3 protein: CASSFGQGYGYTF
CDR3 DNA: TGTGCCAGCAGTTTCGGACAGGGCTATGGCTACACCTTC

D gene: NA
V gene: TRBV18
J gene: TRBJ1-5
clone size: NA
CDR3 length: 13
CDR3 protein: CASSPGDNQPQHF
CDR3 DNA: TGTGCCAGCTCACCTGGGGACAATCAGCCCCAGCATTTT

D gene: NA
V gene: TRBV27
J gene: TRBJ1-5
clone size: NA
CDR3 length: 14
CDR3 protein: CASSLPRRGIRQHF
CDR3 DNA: TGTGCCAGCAGTTTGCCCCGTCGGGGTATTCGCCAGCATTTT

D gene: NA
V gene: TRBV7-9
J gene: TRBJ2-3
clone size: NA
CDR3 length: 14
CDR3 protein: CASSLVTPLDTQYF
CDR3 DNA: TGTGCCAGCAGCTTAGTCACGCCCCTGGATACGCAGTATTTT

D gene: NA
V gene: TRBV2
J gene: TRBJ1-1
clone size: NA
CDR3 length: 13
CDR3 protein: CASNRQENTEAFF
CDR3 DNA: TGTGCCAGCAACAGACAGGAAAACACTGAAGCTTTCTTT

D gene: NA
V gene: TRBV6-5
J gene: TRBJ1-2
clone size: NA
CDR3 length: 12
CDR3 protein: CASTQVGFGYTF
CDR3 DNA: TGTGCCAGCACCCAAGTGGGGTTTGGCTACACCTTC

D gene: NA
V gene: TRBV15
J gene: TRBJ2-7
clone size: NA
CDR3 length: 17
CDR3 protein: CATSREEGQVQPYEQYF
CDR3 DNA: TGTGCCACCAGCAGAGAAGAAGGGCAGGTCCAGCCCTACGAGCAGTACTTC

D gene: NA
V gene: TRBV20-1
J gene: TRBJ2-1
clone size: NA
CDR3 length: 14
CDR3 protein: CSASPAGLRNEQFF
CDR3 DNA: TGCAGTGCTAGTCCTGCTGGACTGAGAAATGAGCAGTTCTTC

D gene: NA
V gene: TRBV18
J gene: TRBJ1-2
clone size: NA
CDR3 length: 16
CDR3 protein: CASSPPSGDQAYGYTF
CDR3 DNA: TGTGCCAGCTCACCACCGAGCGGGGATCAAGCCTATGGCTACACCTTC

D gene: TRBD2
V gene: TRBV6-2/TRBV6-3
J gene: TRBJ2-7
clone size: NA
CDR3 length: 20
CDR3 protein: CASSYSTGTSGGPSSYEQYF
CDR3 DNA: TGTGCCAGCAGTTACTCAACCGGGACTAGCGGGGGCCCCAGCTCCTACGAGCAGTACTTC

D gene: NA
V gene: TRBV15
J gene: TRBJ2-6
clone size: NA
CDR3 length: 15
CDR3 protein: CATSRFNSGANVLTF
CDR3 DNA: TGTGCCACCAGCAGGTTTAACTCTGGGGCCAACGTCCTGACTTTC

D gene: NA
V gene: TRBV5-5
J gene: TRBJ2-5
clone size: NA
CDR3 length: 15
CDR3 protein: CASSFGNIPQETQYF
CDR3 DNA: TGTGCCAGCAGCTTCGGGAATATCCCCCAGGAGACCCAGTACTTC

D gene: NA
V gene: TRBV5-4
J gene: TRBJ1-6
clone size: NA
CDR3 length: 15
CDR3 protein: CASSLRLQNNSPLHF
CDR3 DNA: TGTGCCAGCAGCTTGAGGCTACAAAATAATTCACCCCTCCACTTT

D gene: NA
V gene: TRBV28
J gene: TRBJ1-2
clone size: NA
CDR3 length: 16
CDR3 protein: CASSPLGIRIRHGYTF
CDR3 DNA: TGTGCCAGCAGTCCCCTGGGGATACGTATCAGGCATGGCTACACCTTC

D gene: NA
V gene: TRBV7-9
J gene: TRBJ2-7
clone size: NA
CDR3 length: 12
CDR3 protein: CASSLEEQEQYF
CDR3 DNA: TGTGCCAGCAGCCTTGAGGAACAGGAGCAGTACTTC

D gene: TRBD1
V gene: TRBV7-3
J gene: TRBJ1-1
clone size: NA
CDR3 length: 13
CDR3 protein: CASSSTRQGEAFF
CDR3 DNA: TGTGCCAGCAGCTCGACTCGACAGGGTGAAGCTTTCTTT

D gene: TRBD1
V gene: TRBV9
J gene: TRBJ2-7
clone size: NA
CDR3 length: 14
CDR3 protein: CASSVGQGYFEQYF
CDR3 DNA: TGTGCCAGCAGCGTGGGACAGGGGTATTTCGAGCAGTACTTC

D gene: NA
V gene: TRBV6-5
J gene: TRBJ2-7
clone size: NA
CDR3 length: 14
CDR3 protein: CASSYSLEGGEQYF
CDR3 DNA: TGTGCCAGCAGTTACTCGTTGGAGGGAGGCGAGCAGTACTTC

D gene: NA
V gene: TRBV11-2
J gene: TRBJ1-2
clone size: NA
CDR3 length: 13
CDR3 protein: CASSPSEGLGYTF
CDR3 DNA: TGTGCCAGCAGCCCAAGTGAGGGGCTTGGCTACACCTTC

D gene: NA
V gene: TRBV7-3
J gene: TRBJ2-7
clone size: few
CDR3 length: 14
CDR3 protein: CASSLGSSSYEQYF
CDR3 DNA: TGTGCCAGCAGCTTAGGGTCGAGCTCCTACGAGCAGTACTTC

D gene: NA
V gene: TRBV27
J gene: TRBJ1-1
clone size: NA
CDR3 length: 14
CDR3 protein: CASSLGWGRTEAFF
CDR3 DNA: TGTGCCAGCAGTTTAGGATGGGGGCGCACTGAAGCTTTCTTT

D gene: NA
V gene: TRBV2
J gene: TRBJ2-3
clone size: NA
CDR3 length: 14
CDR3 protein: CASSRDAGTDTQYF
CDR3 DNA: TGTGCCAGCAGCCGGGACGCGGGGACAGATACGCAGTATTTT

D gene: TRBD1
V gene: TRBV28
J gene: TRBJ1-1
clone size: once
CDR3 length: 19
CDR3 protein: CASTLTSVDRVRGNTEAFF
CDR3 DNA: TGTGCCAGCACCCTAACCTCCGTGGACAGGGTCAGGGGCAACACTGAAGCTTTCTTT

D gene: NA
V gene: TRBV6-1
J gene: TRBJ1-6
clone size: NA
CDR3 length: 15
CDR3 protein: CASSEGGPGVSPLHF
CDR3 DNA: TGTGCCAGCAGTGAAGGAGGACCTGGAGTCTCACCCCTCCACTTT

D gene: TRBD2
V gene: TRBV2
J gene: TRBJ2-5
clone size: NA
CDR3 length: 16
CDR3 protein: CASSPQGLAGTETQYF
CDR3 DNA: TGTGCCAGCAGTCCACAGGGTCTAGCGGGAACAGAGACCCAGTACTTC